This TCR beta chain stems from a study of T cells in Graves' hyperthyroidism and ophthalmopathy (dated by TCRdb to about 2019). As for the study more broadly: Peripheral blood was sampled at the time of initial diagnosis, prior to any treatment. TCR V-J signatures able to tell the groups apart were searched for in a discovery cohort of 90 to 100 patients, of whom around 43 had Graves' ophthalmopathy and around 57 had stable Graves' hyperthyroidism. An independent validation cohort of under 20 hyperthyroidism patients and 17 patients who later progressed to ophthalmopathy tested prospective prediction of ophthalmopathy. For training and testing, the 100 patients in the discovery cohort were randomly divided in a 7:3 ratio. In addition, the study compared T-cell repertoires in thyroid tissue and in blood from about 6 Graves' hyperthyroidism patients. After sampling, hyperthyroidism patients received methimazole starting at 30 mg daily, and ophthalmopathy patients received high-dose intravenous methylprednisolone. The paper describes TCR Vbeta CDR3 sequencing of about 140 peripheral blood samples, made up of 43 ophthalmopathy patients, 70 to 75 hyperthyroidism patients and some 17 progressor patients.

This clonotype was seen a handful of times. What antigen it recognizes has not been identified. No quality values exist for individual bases; no much larger clone is one base distant. From cysteine to phenylalanine, the CDR3 is 16 amino acids long. The CDR3 DNA has 48 bases and is translated from base 1. The germline V and J ends show losses of 7 bases and 3 bases respectively, and no gene match explains 11 bases of the junction. Sequences SGHTA (CDR1) and FQGNSA (CDR2) are obtained from the germline V gene. In the ophthalmopathy patients, disease was moderately to severely active, with a Clinical Activity Score of 3 or more, a NOSPECS grade of 4 or more, and a duration of less than 3 months. Exclusion was applied to patients with uncontrolled infections, other autoimmune diseases, pregnancy or lactation. Diagnoses were established on the basis of clinical symptoms, serum thyroxine and TRAb, thyroid ultrasound, and orbital computed tomography. Ficoll-Paque density gradient centrifugation was used to isolate PBMCs from under 11 ml of fresh peripheral blood. Trizol reagent was used to extract total RNA, and RNA quality was then checked on an Agilent 2100 Bioanalyzer.

Points the paper makes about the study in general: Ophthalmopathy was separated from stable hyperthyroidism by a 13 V-J signature model, with about 86% sensitivity and 81% to 82% specificity obtained in cross-validation and 80%/75% obtained in testing. No statistical method was used to fix the sample size in advance, and group allocation was not hidden from the investigators. Most expanded thyroid clonotypes (frequency above 0.001) were also detected in blood, a finding suggesting that blood repertoires may reflect thyroid immune responses. During validation, the model predicted progression to ophthalmopathy a median of around six months ahead of onset, with around 70% sensitivity and about 75% specificity.

TCR beta CDR3 regions were amplified from RNA transcripts. For the first round of RT-PCR on the TCR CDR3, the HTBI primer set was used together with the Qiagen OneStep RT-PCR kit. A second multiplex PCR round built the libraries, followed by size selection and purification. The libraries were sequenced on an Illumina HiSeq2000 using paired-end 100 bp reads. Per the authors' processing: SOAPnuke was used to process the raw data, removing reads that contained adapters or uncalled bases, had a mean Phred below 15, or lacked an exact match to the constant primer or identifier. High-quality paired reads were merged using COPE v1.2.5, and each unique nucleotide sequence was defined as a clonotype. MiTCR v1.1 was used to align the clonotypes against IMGT TRBV, TRBD and TRBJ reference segments. Only V-J combinations with frequency above 0.0001, covering 99% to 99.2% of repertoires, were analysed. A TCS score was defined as the ratio of F50 (clonal expansion) to E x V (chaos), with BLOSUM62-based TCRdist applied between CDR3 peptides within each V-J. Welch's t-statistics and random forest reduced fewer than 550 V-J features to fewer than 15, which were used in a naive Bayes classifier (R e1071). The public reads were reanalyzed by TCRdb: fastp trimming at Q25, MiXCR alignment, in-frame beta chains only. Rows are unified per CDR3 protein, each entry keeping the most common DNA and genes. The V and J calls follow TCRdb's processing rather than the paper's. The sample table holds about 270,000 distinct CDR3 sequences, of which roughly 22% were seen once. Together, the top ten hold around 64% of the sample.

The source of this sequence is a young man with Graves' ophthalmopathy. Sequencing was done on a sample of blood. The chain is made from TRBV7-2 and TRBJ2-7; 11 junctional bases match TRBD2. The CDR3 region: CASTPSSGRLFYEQYF. DNA sequence: TGTGCCAGCACACCTTCTAGCGGGAGGCTTTTCTACGAGCAGTACTTC. Where the CDR3 stops, the reference TRBV7-2 and TRBJ2-7 genes take over; the full variable domain is GAGVSQSPSNKVTEKGKDVELRCDPISGHTALYWYRQSLGQGLEFLIYFQGNSAPDKSGLPSDRFSAERTGGSVSTLTIQRTQQEDSAVYLCASTPSSGRLFYEQYFGPGTRLTVT.